This T cell receptor beta chain was recovered during a study of PD-1 blockade in classical Hodgkin lymphoma. Whole-study findings and limits: There was a significant rise in CD4+ TCR diversity by C4D1, with no such rise for CD8+. Complete responders showed a baseline diversity that resembled the diversity of newly diagnosed patients.

A note on this clone: Its antigen is currently unknown.

Time point described: cycle 4 day 1 (C4D1), after 6 weeks of nivolumab. Exposure to brentuximab vedotin varied, and each patient had relapsed following autologous stem cell transplantation. Here immunoSEQ multiplex PCR was the method, and the copy in TCRdb shows in-frame clones only, minus some. The sample lists 46,000 or so clones; 78% were seen once. Per germline, CDR1 LNHDA and CDR2 SQIVND (reference sequence). V shed 3 bases, J shed 0 bases, and the junction held 13 bases outside the gene matches. The CDR3 runs 18 residues. This specimen consisted of peripheral blood mononuclear cells (PBMCs), obtained before the fourth cycle of nivolumab. This chain joins TRBV19 and TRBJ1-1, with 7 positions matching TRBD1. The TCR originated in a human donor with classical Hodgkin lymphoma. The CDR3 DNA reads TGTGCCAGTAGTATCTTCGACAGGGCAAGAGGGGTGAACACTGAAGCTTTCTTT. Amino acid sequence: CASSIFDRARGVNTEAFF.